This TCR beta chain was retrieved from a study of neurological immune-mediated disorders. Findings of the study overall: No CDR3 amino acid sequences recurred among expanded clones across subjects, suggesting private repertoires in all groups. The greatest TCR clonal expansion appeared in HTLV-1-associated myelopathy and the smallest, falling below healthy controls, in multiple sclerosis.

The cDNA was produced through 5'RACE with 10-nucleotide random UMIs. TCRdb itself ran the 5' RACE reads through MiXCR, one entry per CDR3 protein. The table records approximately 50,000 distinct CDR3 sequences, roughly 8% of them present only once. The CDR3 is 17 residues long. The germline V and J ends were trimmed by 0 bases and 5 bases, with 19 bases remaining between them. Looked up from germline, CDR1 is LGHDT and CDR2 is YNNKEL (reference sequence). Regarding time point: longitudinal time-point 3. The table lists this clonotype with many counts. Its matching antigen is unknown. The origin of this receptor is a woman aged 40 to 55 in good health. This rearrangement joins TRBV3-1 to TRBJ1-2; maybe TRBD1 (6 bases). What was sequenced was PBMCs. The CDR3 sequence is CASSQDLGRGAQYGYTF. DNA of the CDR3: TGTGCCAGCAGCCAAGATCTTGGCCGGGGGGCTCAGTATGGCTACACCTTC.